What follows are 27 T cell receptor beta chains derived from one specimen sequenced in a study of T cells in Graves' hyperthyroidism and ophthalmopathy (dated 2019 in TCRdb). Library preparation employed multiplex PCR. The data were produced on an Illumina HiSeq 2000. TCR beta CDR3 regions were amplified from RNA transcripts. The TCR CDR3 was subjected to a first round of RT-PCR using the HTBI primer set and the Qiagen OneStep RT-PCR kit. TCRdb redid the processing of the public reads, applying fastp at Q25 and MiXCR, and retained in-frame beta chains. Every distinct CDR3 protein forms one entry, paired with its most common genes and DNA. Here the sample has around 540,000 distinct CDR3 sequences; under 60% occur a single time. About 7.8% of the sample is taken by the ten largest. The source material was peripheral blood or thyroid tissue (not recorded which). These receptors were collected from a woman under 30 with Graves' hyperthyroidism. Donor details come from another sample of the same person, matched by shared clones.

V is TRBV4-1 and J is TRBJ2-7; perhaps TRBD1 as D (7 bases). The V end was cut by 3 bases, the J end by 4 bases, with 16 bases between. Germline CDR1 MGHRA, CDR2 YSYEKL. The CDR3 has 15 residues. The chain's CDR3 is CASSQAGGSWYEQYF. CDR3 bases: TGCGCCAGCAGCCAGGCAGGGGGGAGTTGGTACGAGCAGTACTTC.

The chain joins TRBV2 to TRBJ1-4; D gene uncertain. CDR1 and CDR2 from the germline V gene are SNHLY and FYNNEI. V shed 8 bases and J shed 7 bases, with 17 bases lying between them. The CDR3 spans 14 residues. The CDR3 DNA reads TGTGCCAGCGGTTTTCCGGTGTTAGGTGAAAAACTGTTTTTT. Amino acids: CASGFPVLGEKLFF.

The gene calls are TRBV7-9 and TRBJ2-2; D is possibly TRBD2 (6 bases). The CDR3 sequence is 15 residues long. Germline lookup yields CDR1 SEHNR and CDR2 FQNEAQ (reference sequence). Trimming cost V 3 bases and J 3 bases, with 11 bases left between them. The CDR3 region is CASSFGGGYTGELFF. The CDR3 DNA reads as TGTGCCAGCAGCTTCGGCGGAGGGTACACCGGGGAGCTGTTTTTT.

On this clonotype: Germline is not matched at one junction end, which may reflect a read error. J is TRBJ1-5 and V is TRBV24-1; D is unresolved. The CDR3 covers 15 residues. CDR1 and CDR2 (germline): KGHDR, SFDVKD. This chain's CDR3 is CASSYLGVSDQPQHF. CDR3 DNA sequence: TGTGCCAGCAGTTACCTTGGGGTTTCGGATCAGCCCCAGCATTTT.

This clonotype was seen ten or more times. V is TRBV2 and J is TRBJ1-6; no firm D call. Trimming removed 6 bases from V and 7 bases from J, with 13 bases in between. CDR3 size: 14 residues. The V gene's germline CDR1 is SNHLY and CDR2 FYNNEI. The CDR3 loop reads CASSPAPVNSPLHF. The CDR3 DNA reads as TGTGCCAGCAGCCCGGCTCCGGTGAATTCACCCCTCCACTTT. The full variable domain, in which reference TRBV2 and TRBJ1-6 provide the parts outside the CDR3, is EPEVTQTPSHQVTQMGQEVILRCVPISNHLYFYWYRQILGQKVEFLVSFYNNEISEKSEIFDDQFSVERPDGSNFTLKIRSTKLEDSAMYFCASSPAPVNSPLHFGNGTRLTVT.

This clonotype was counted between two and nine times. The J gene is TRBJ1-5, the V gene TRBV7-9; tentative D call: TRBD1 (6 bases). CDR3 length: 14 amino acids. Germline CDR1 reads SEHNR; CDR2 reads FQNEAQ (reference sequence). The CDR3: CATGGPLSNQPQHF. The DNA of the CDR3 is TGTGCTACGGGGGGGCCCCTTAGCAATCAGCCCCAGCATTTT.

The V and J genes are TRBV12-5 and TRBJ1-1; D might be TRBD1 (6 bases). CDR1 is LGHNT and CDR2 is FRNRAP in the germline V gene. Trimming removed 5 bases at V and 1 base at J, with 11 bases between. This CDR3 comprises 14 residues. Here the CDR3 reads CASGKGGKNTEAFF. As DNA, the CDR3 is TGTGCTAGTGGTAAGGGGGGAAAGAACACTGAAGCTTTCTTT. Combining the CDR3 with reference TRBV12-5 and TRBJ1-1 gives the whole variable domain DARVTQTPRHKVTEMGQEVTMRCQPILGHNTVFWYRQTMMQGLELLAYFRNRAPLDDSGMPKDRFSAEMPDATLATLKIQPSEPRDSAVYFCASGKGGKNTEAFFGQGTRLTVV.

The rearrangement links TRBV7-2 to TRBJ2-7, with 10 bases fitting TRBD2. The CDR3 totals 16 residues. The germline V gene encodes CDR1 SGHTA and CDR2 FQGNSA. V was pared by 0 bases and J by 7 bases, with 9 bases of the junction left unmatched. CDR3 coding DNA: TGTGCCAGCAGCTTAGCGCCGGCTAGCGGGGGACCGGAGCAGTACTTC. This translates into CASSLAPASGGPEQYF.

A few counts support this clonotype. V usage is TRBV9 and J usage is TRBJ1-2, with D perhaps TRBD1 (5 bases). CDR1 and CDR2 (germline): SGDLS, YYNGEE. The CDR3 loop spans 14 amino acids. Trimming stripped 5 bases from V and 6 bases from J, with 17 bases between. For the CDR3, the DNA is TGTGCCAGCAGTTTCCGGGGTCAGGGAGATGGCTACACCTTC. It translates to CASSFRGQGDGYTF.

The chain uses TRBV2 and TRBJ1-1, with D possibly matching TRBD1 (6 bases). Trimming shortened V by 7 bases and J by 10 bases, and 19 bases separated the two germline ends. The germline CDR1 and CDR2 sequences are SNHLY and FYNNEI. The CDR3 contains 13 residues. CDR3 bases: TGTGCCAGCACGGCCCTCAGGGGTGTCGGAGCTTTCTTT. This encodes CASTALRGVGAFF. The whole variable domain, remainder taken from reference TRBV2 and TRBJ1-1, is EPEVTQTPSHQVTQMGQEVILRCVPISNHLYFYWYRQILGQKVEFLVSFYNNEISEKSEIFDDQFSVERPDGSNFTLKIRSTKLEDSAMYFCASTALRGVGAFFGQGTRLTVV.

This clonotype has more than one count but fewer than ten. The rearrangement uses TRBV24-1 and TRBJ2-5, with 9 bases that match TRBD2. The CDR3 totals 16 residues. V dropped 3 bases and J dropped 2; count of bases not matched to a gene: 6. Germline-derived CDR1 and CDR2 are KGHDR and SFDVKD. CDR3 nucleotide sequence: TGTGCCACCAGTGATCCTTCTAGCGGGAAGCAAGAGACCCAGTACTTC. It yields the protein CATSDPSSGKQETQYF.

The rearrangement joins TRBV7-6 to TRBJ2-7; the D gene is possibly TRBD2 (6 bases). This CDR3 is built from 11 residues. Germline lookup yields CDR1 SGHVS and CDR2 FNYEAQ. V lost 3 bases and J lost 11, with 11 bases in between. For the CDR3, the DNA is TGTGCCAGCAGCTTGCGGGAAAGCAAGTACTTC. It yields the protein CASSLRESKYF.

This clonotype was recorded at least ten times. CDR3 protein: CSGGQGGNTIYF. The CDR3 nucleotides read TGCAGCGGAGGACAGGGCGGGAACACCATATATTTT. This chain connects TRBV29-1 to TRBJ1-3, with 8 positions matching TRBD1. The CDR3 consists of 12 residues. Trimming at V came to 7 bases and at J to 7 bases, leaving 6 bases not matched to a gene. Per the germline V gene, CDR1 is SQVTM and CDR2 is ANQGSEA.

In this sample, this clonotype turned up a few times. V usage is TRBV20-1 and J usage is TRBJ1-5; unclear D gene. The CDR3 contains 14 residues. The germline gives CDR1 DFQATT, CDR2 SNEGSKA (reference sequence). V lost 6 bases and J 4 bases, leaving 16 bases between the germline ends. DNA for the CDR3: TGCAGTGCCATCCCGGGTCCTCAAAATCAGCCCCAGCATTTT. Translation gives CSAIPGPQNQPQHF.

This clonotype was observed a handful of times. The junction and the germline gene differ at one end; a read error may be behind it. CDR3 nucleotide sequence: TGTGCCGGCAGGGACGGATACTCCTACGAGCAGTACTTC. It yields the protein CAGRDGYSYEQYF. The rearrangement links TRBV2 to TRBJ2-7; D could derive from TRBD1 or TRBD2 (5 bases each). Germline CDR1 is SNHLY and CDR2 is FYNNEI. The CDR3 sequence is 13 residues long. Filled out from reference TRBV2 and TRBJ2-7, the complete variable domain reads EPEVTQTPSHQVTQMGQEVILRCVPISNHLYFYWYRQILGQKVEFLVSFYNNEISEKSEIFDDQFSVERPDGSNFTLKIRSTKLEDSAMYFCAGRDGYSYEQYFGPGTRLTVT.

The chain joins TRBV15 to TRBJ2-7, with TRBD2 matching 8 bases. The J segment lost 5 bases and the V segment lost 3 bases, leaving 12 bases of the junction unmatched. The CDR3 has 16 residues. Germline loops: CDR1 LNHNV, CDR2 YYDKDF (reference sequence). For the CDR3, the DNA is TGTGCCACCAGCAGCTCGTCTCTAGCGGGCGGCGACGAGCAGTACTTC. Translation: CATSSSSLAGGDEQYF. Variable domain in full (rest from reference TRBV15 and TRBJ2-7): DAMVIQNPRYQVTQFGKPVTLSCSQTLNHNVMYWYQQKSSQAPKLLFHYYDKDFNNEADTPDNFQSRRPNTSFCFLDIRSPGLGDTAMYLCATSSSSLAGGDEQYFGPGTRLTVT.

The gene calls are TRBV2 and TRBJ2-5; D not certain. CDR3 length: 12 amino acids. The germline V and J ends were trimmed by 8 bases and 8 bases, with 15 bases remaining between them. Germline V gene lookup returns CDR1 SNHLY and CDR2 FYNNEI. The CDR3 spells CASSHGSGTQYF. CDR3 DNA: TGTGCCAGCTCGCACGGCTCTGGAACCCAGTACTTC.

The genes are TRBV7-9 and TRBJ1-2; D not certain. The CDR3 runs to 14 residues. Per the germline V gene, CDR1 is SEHNR and CDR2 is FQNEAQ (reference sequence). V lost 5 bases and J 6 bases, leaving 16 bases between the germline ends. The CDR3, as DNA: TGTGCCAGCAGCCCCAGGCCGGGTGGCGATGGCTACACCTTC. Amino acid sequence: CASSPRPGGDGYTF.

This clonotype was picked up a small number of times. The junction shows a germline mismatch at one end, possibly a read error. The chain couples TRBV5-1 to TRBJ1-4, with 7 bases lining up with TRBD1. Per the germline V gene, CDR1 is SGHRS and CDR2 is YFSETQ. The CDR3 totals 14 residues. The CDR3 protein is CASNLGQYNEKLFF. The CDR3 DNA sequence: TGCGCCAGCAACTTGGGACAGTATAATGAAAAACTGTTTTTT. Full variable domain (missing parts from reference TRBV5-1 and TRBJ1-4): KAGVTQTPRYLIKTRGQQVTLSCSPISGHRSVSWYQQTPGQGLQFLFEYFSETQRNKGNFPGRFSGRQFSNSRSEMNVSTLELGDSALYLCASNLGQYNEKLFFGSGTQLSVL.

The chain combines TRBV19 with TRBJ1-1, with D uncertain. V lost 9 bases and J 0 bases, leaving 17 bases between the germline ends. Germline V gene lookup returns CDR1 LNHDA and CDR2 SQIVND (reference sequence). The CDR3 extends over 15 amino acids. CDR3 nucleotides: TGTGCCAGCAGCCAAATGGCGGGTCTGAACACTGAAGCTTTCTTT. As protein: CASSQMAGLNTEAFF. The full variable domain, with the rest looked up from reference TRBV19 and TRBJ1-1, is DGGITQSPKYLFRKEGQNVTLSCEQNLNHDAMYWYRQDPGQGLRLIYYSQIVNDFQKGDIAEGYSVSREKKESFPLTVTSAQKNPTAFYLCASSQMAGLNTEAFFGQGTRLTVV.

The chain employs TRBV9 and TRBJ2-5, with TRBD1 as a possible D gene (6 bases). Germline-derived CDR1 and CDR2 are SGDLS and YYNGEE. The CDR3 runs 15 residues. The ends were cut back, 0 bases at V and 3 bases at J, with 12 bases in the middle. In DNA form, the CDR3 reads TGTGCCAGCAGCGTAGGAGGGACACCGAAAGAGACCCAGTACTTC. Protein: CASSVGGTPKETQYF.

This clonotype has just a few counts. In nucleotides, the CDR3 is TGTGCCAGTAGTTGGGACAGGATGAACACTGAAGCTTTCTTT. Protein: CASSWDRMNTEAFF. V and J are TRBV19 and TRBJ1-1; 8 bases agree with TRBD1. V was clipped by 5 bases and J by 0 bases; unmatched bases: 2. This CDR3 has 14 residues. Germline CDR1 reads LNHDA; CDR2 reads SQIVND (reference sequence).

The chain has TRBV19 and TRBJ1-1; tentative D call: TRBD1 (6 bases). This CDR3 comprises 15 residues. CDR1 is LNHDA, CDR2 SQIVND, per germline (reference sequence). V was trimmed by 9 bases and J by 7 bases, leaving 24 bases between them. DNA for the CDR3: TGTGCCAGACAAACGCCGTGTGGGGGGGCAAATGAAGCTTTCTTT. It encodes CARQTPCGGANEAFF.

This clonotype was seen a handful of times. The CDR3 protein is CASSIARLAGVGELFF. The CDR3 nucleotides are TGTGCCAGCAGCATCGCCCGGCTAGCGGGAGTCGGGGAGCTGTTTTTT. V and J are TRBV7-9 and TRBJ2-2; 10 positions agree with TRBD2. The germline gives CDR1 SEHNR, CDR2 FQNEAQ (reference sequence). With 5 bases clipped from V and 7 bases from J, the junction kept 10 bases outside the gene matches. The CDR3 runs 16 residues.

A word on this clonotype: A much larger clone differs by one base, so this may be a read error. The chain uses TRBV2 and TRBJ2-7; no clear D. Germline V gives CDR1 SNHLY, CDR2 FYNNEI. This CDR3 spans 12 amino acids. V lost 6 bases and J 2 bases, leaving 8 bases between the germline ends. The CDR3 loop reads CASRQHTYEQYF. DNA of the CDR3: TGTGCCAGCAGACAGCACACCTACGAGCAGTACTTC.

This clonotype came up many times. This sequence joins TRBV29-1 and TRBJ1-2; D is unclear. V was clipped by 5 bases and J by 3 bases, with 7 bases between them. The CDR3 extends over 11 amino acids. CDR1 and CDR2 (germline): SQVTM, ANQGSEA. In DNA form, the CDR3 reads TGCAGCGTTAACGGAGACTATGGCTACACCTTC. It translates to CSVNGDYGYTF.

This rearrangement joins TRBV7-2 to TRBJ2-2; 11 positions match TRBD2. Germline CDR1 SGHTA, CDR2 FQGNSA. The CDR3 is 18 amino acids. With 0 bases clipped from V and 7 bases from J, the junction kept 10 bases outside the gene matches. The CDR3 DNA sequence: TGTGCCAGCAGCTTAGCGCAGGGTAGCGGGAGGGATGGCGGGGAGCTGTTTTTT. Translation gives CASSLAQGSGRDGGELFF.